Below are 32 T cell receptor beta chains sequenced from a single sample in a study of Ad26.COV2.S vaccination and SARS-CoV-2 variants. Sequenced by immunoSEQ multiplex PCR; TCRdb stores in-frame clones only, minus some. The sample lists approximately 97,000 clones; around 80% were seen once. The starting material was peripheral blood, obtained after recovery from COVID-19. The receptor set was obtained from a human donor who had recovered from COVID-19.

This sequence joins TRBV6-5 and TRBJ2-7; a possible D gene is TRBD2 (5 bases). Trimming left V 10 bases short and J 2 bases short, with 15 bases between. Germline values: CDR1 MNHEY, CDR2 SVGAGI. The CDR3 is made up of 13 amino acids. The CDR3 loop reads CATAGPLPYEQYF. CDR3 DNA: TGTGCCACGGCGGGTCCCTTACCCTACGAGCAGTACTTC.

The chain combines TRBV4-3 with TRBJ1-2; a possible D gene is TRBD1 (5 bases). V lost 1 base and J lost 8, with 17 bases in between. The CDR3 totals 15 residues. Germline CDR1 is LGHNA and CDR2 is YSLEER. DNA of the CDR3: TGCGCCAGCAGCCAAGTGTGGCGGGACGGAAGGGGCTACACCTTC. Protein sequence: CASSQVWRDGRGYTF.

V and J are TRBV19 and TRBJ2-7; D remains ambiguous. V was shortened by 1 base and J by 0 bases, with 7 bases between the two germline ends. CDR1 and CDR2 from the germline V gene are LNHDA and SQIVND (reference sequence). This CDR3 region has 14 residues. CDR3 sequence: CASSIGVNSYEQYF. DNA of the CDR3: TGTGCCAGTAGTATAGGGGTGAACTCCTACGAGCAGTACTTC.

This chain links TRBV6-6 with TRBJ2-7; 9 bases are shared with TRBD1. V lost 6 bases to trimming and J lost 3 bases; unmatched junction nucleotides: 12. Looked up from germline, CDR1 is MNHNY and CDR2 is SVGAGI (reference sequence). The CDR3 extends over 16 amino acids. The CDR3 bases are TGTGCCAGCAGCGACAGGGGGTCCACAAAGATCTACGAGCAGTACTTC. Translating gives CASSDRGSTKIYEQYF.

This chain joins TRBV6-5 and TRBJ1-1; no clear D. The CDR3 runs to 13 residues. Trimming took 7 bases from V and 12 from J, leaving 21 bases between them. CDR1 is MNHEY and CDR2 is SVGAGI in the germline V gene. The CDR3 nucleotides read TGTGCCAGCACCTCCCCTGATCCCCGGGTGTCTTTCTTT. Residues: CASTSPDPRVSFF.

The rearrangement links TRBV24-1 to TRBJ1-5; a weak D match, TRBD1 (5 bases). Trimming took 2 bases from V and 7 from J, leaving 11 bases between them. The CDR3 length is 14 residues. Germline V gives CDR1 KGHDR, CDR2 SFDVKD. CDR3 amino acids: CATSDSRVRQPQHF. The DNA of the CDR3 is TGTGCCACCAGTGATTCCAGGGTAAGGCAGCCCCAGCATTTT.

The rearrangement uses TRBV5-1 and TRBJ2-2; TRBD1 matches 7 bases. This CDR3 has 16 amino acids. Trimming removed 5 bases from V and 0 bases from J; junction bases left unmatched: 7. The germline V gene encodes CDR1 SGHRS and CDR2 YFSETQ. The CDR3 DNA reads TGCGCCAGCAGTAAGTCTGGGACAGCGAACACCGGGGAGCTGTTTTTT. Amino acid sequence: CASSKSGTANTGELFF.

The chain couples TRBV3-1 (or the pseudogene TRBV3-2) to TRBJ1-2, with no clear D. The CDR3 contains 16 residues. Germline V gene sequence: CDR1 LGHDT, CDR2 YNNKEL (reference sequence). The V end lost 1 base, the J end lost 3 bases, and 15 bases lay between the germline ends. CDR3 bases: TGTGCCAGCAGCCAAGTGAGGGCCCTCCACGACTATGGCTACACCTTC. Protein product: CASSQVRALHDYGYTF.

The chain combines TRBV30 with TRBJ1-4; no definite D call. V lost 0 bases to trimming and J lost 0 bases, with 14 bases between them. The length of the CDR3 is 17 residues. The V gene's germline CDR1 is GTSNPN and CDR2 SVGIG (reference sequence). This chain's CDR3 is CAWSVRRWAPTNEKLFF. For the CDR3, the DNA is TGTGCCTGGAGTGTACGTAGGTGGGCTCCAACTAATGAAAAACTGTTTTTT.

The CDR3 bases are TGTGCCAGCAGTTACTTGTCCGAGCAGTACTTC. Its translation: CASSYLSEQYF. V gene TRBV6-2 or TRBV6-3 combines with J gene TRBJ2-7, with no clear D. This CDR3 has 11 amino acids. The V gene lost 1 base and the J gene lost 6 bases, with 4 bases spanning the gap. Germline V gene data show CDR1 as MNHEY and CDR2 as SVGEGT.

The genes are TRBV19 and TRBJ2-1; D uncertain. V shed 3 bases and J shed 7 bases, with 4 bases lying between them. The CDR3 covers 11 residues. Looked up from germline, CDR1 is LNHDA and CDR2 is SQIVND (reference sequence). The chain's CDR3 is CASSIVNEQFF. The CDR3 coding sequence is TGTGCCAGTAGTATTGTAAATGAGCAGTTCTTC.

The rearrangement links TRBV6-2 or TRBV6-3 to TRBJ2-1, with 9 bases identical to TRBD2. The V gene's germline CDR1 is MNHEY and CDR2 SVGEGT. With 4 bases clipped from V and 5 bases from J, the junction kept 3 bases outside the gene matches. This CDR3 region has 14 residues. The CDR3 DNA is TGTGCCAGCAGTTCGAGCGGGGGGAACAATGAGCAGTTCTTC. The encoded protein is CASSSSGGNNEQFF.

This rearrangement joins TRBV2 to TRBJ1-2, with D unclear. V was clipped by 0 bases and J by 1 base, with 12 bases between them. The CDR3 loop spans 16 amino acids. Germline V gives CDR1 SNHLY, CDR2 FYNNEI. The CDR3 DNA is TGTGCCAGCAGTGAAGCTCCTCCCGAACTTAACTATGGCTACACCTTC. Amino acid sequence: CASSEAPPELNYGYTF.

CDR3 sequence: CASSPLQGTLAKNIQYF. The CDR3 region has the DNA TGTGCCAGCAGCCCCTTACAGGGGACCTTAGCCAAAAACATTCAGTACTTC. This sequence joins TRBV5-5 and TRBJ2-4; 7 bases are a match to TRBD1. Germline V CDR1 and CDR2: SGHKS, YYEKEE (reference sequence). The ends lost 4 bases at V and 0 bases at J; junction bases unmatched: 10. This CDR3 is 17 amino acids long.

V and J are TRBV3-1 (or the pseudogene TRBV3-2) and TRBJ1-2; TRBD1 is a possible D gene (6 bases). CDR3 size: 16 residues. Germline V gene lookup returns CDR1 LGHDT and CDR2 YNNKEL (reference sequence). Trimming took 1 base from V and 4 from J, leaving 16 bases between them. Here the CDR3 DNA reads TGTGCCAGCAGCCAAGGAATATTAGGACAGATCTATGGCTACACCTTC. Residues: CASSQGILGQIYGYTF.

The chain uses TRBV5-1 and TRBJ1-2; D unresolved. Trimming took 0 bases from V and 3 from J, leaving 9 bases between them. CDR3 length: 14 residues. The germline gives CDR1 SGHRS, CDR2 YFSETQ. The CDR3 loop reads CASSLGLGDYGYTF. The CDR3 nucleotides are TGCGCCAGCAGCTTGGGTCTGGGAGACTATGGCTACACCTTC.

The chain has TRBV5-1 and TRBJ2-3; 7 bases are shared with TRBD1. Losses at the gene ends were 3 bases for V and 2 bases for J; bases not matched to a gene: 3. Germline V gene sequence: CDR1 SGHRS, CDR2 YFSETQ. CDR3 length: 14 residues. CDR3 sequence reads: CASSSGQTTDTQYF. CDR3 nucleotides: TGCGCCAGCAGCTCGGGACAGACCACAGATACGCAGTATTTT. Combining the CDR3 with reference TRBV5-1 and TRBJ2-3 gives the whole variable domain KAGVTQTPRYLIKTRGQQVTLSCSPISGHRSVSWYQQTPGQGLQFLFEYFSETQRNKGNFPGRFSGRQFSNSRSEMNVSTLELGDSALYLCASSSGQTTDTQYFGPGTRLTVL.

This clone was picked up one time. The chain recombines TRBV28 with TRBJ1-1; D gene unclear. The germline V and J ends were trimmed by 2 bases and 4 bases, with 8 bases remaining between them. Germline V CDR1 and CDR2: MDHEN, SYDVKM. This CDR3 has 13 amino acids. The CDR3 nucleotides are TGTGCCAGCAGTTTAGAGGGCAGCACTGAAGCTTTCTTT. Its translation is CASSLEGSTEAFF.

A few counts support this clone. The J gene is TRBJ2-3, the V gene TRBV30; a possible D gene is TRBD2 (7 bases). This CDR3 is built from 12 residues. With 4 bases removed from V and 6 bases from J, the gap between germline ends came to 11 bases. Germline CDR1 and CDR2: GTSNPN and SVGIG (reference sequence). The CDR3 nucleotides read TGTGCCTGGAAGGGGGGGGCCGATACGCAGTATTTT. Protein product: CAWKGGADTQYF.

The chain recombines TRBV2 with TRBJ2-1; 8 bases fit TRBD2. CDR3 length equals 16 residues. V shed 5 bases, J shed 4 bases, and the junction held 10 bases outside the gene matches. Germline CDR1 is SNHLY and CDR2 is FYNNEI. The chain's CDR3 is CASSPPSAGGYNEQFF. The DNA for the CDR3 is TGTGCCAGCAGTCCCCCATCGGCGGGGGGATACAATGAGCAGTTCTTC.

This chain links TRBV28 with TRBJ1-1; D gene ambiguous. The germline V and J ends were trimmed by 1 base and 6 bases, with 15 bases remaining between them. Germline V CDR1 and CDR2: MDHEN, SYDVKM. The CDR3 is 15 amino acids. Here the CDR3 reads CASSLSMSSVAEAFF. CDR3 DNA: TGTGCCAGCAGTTTATCTATGTCGTCAGTGGCTGAAGCTTTCTTT.

CDR3 coding DNA: TGTGCCAGCAGCGTAGAAGAGGGGGCAGGAGGCTACACCTTC. Its protein product is CASSVEEGAGGYTF. The chain links TRBV9 to TRBJ1-2; 7 nucleotides match TRBD1. The CDR3 is 14 amino acids. Germline CDR1 SGDLS, CDR2 YYNGEE. V lost 0 bases, J lost 8 bases, and 7 bases stayed unmatched.

V usage is TRBV9 and J usage is TRBJ1-2, with unresolved D. Germline V lookup: CDR1 SGDLS, CDR2 YYNGEE. V was cut by 0 bases and J by 2 bases, with 2 bases left in between. The CDR3 length is 12 residues. The DNA of the CDR3 is TGTGCCAGCAGCGTAGACAACTATGGCTACACCTTC. Protein: CASSVDNYGYTF. Full variable domain (outside the CDR3, taken from reference TRBV9 and TRBJ1-2): DSGVTQTPKHLITATGQRVTLRCSPRSGDLSVYWYQQSLDQGLQFLIQYYNGEERAKGNILERFSAQQFPDLHSELNLSSLELGDSALYFCASSVDNYGYTFGSGTRLTVV.

The count of this clone is one. The chain is built from TRBV4-1 and TRBJ2-2; D not resolved. Germline lookup yields CDR1 MGHRA and CDR2 YSYEKL. CDR3 length: 17 residues. V lost 1 base to trimming and J lost 0 bases, with 12 bases between them. This CDR3 is CASSQGAFRSNTGELFF. For the CDR3, the DNA is TGCGCCAGCAGCCAAGGGGCGTTTCGTTCGAACACCGGGGAGCTGTTTTTT.

The rearrangement uses TRBV5-1 and TRBJ2-7; tentatively, D is TRBD1 or TRBD2 (6 bases each). This CDR3 region has 14 residues. From germline, CDR1 is SGHRS and CDR2 YFSETQ. The ends were cut back, 0 bases at V and 3 bases at J, with 10 bases in the middle. CDR3 in DNA: TGCGCCAGCAGCTTGGATGGGGGGCTCTACGAGCAGTACTTC. This translates into CASSLDGGLYEQYF.

This clone was counted between two and nine times. The chain has TRBV27 and TRBJ1-2, with D possibly being TRBD1 (6 bases). The CDR3 has 13 residues. Germline CDR1 and CDR2: MNHEY and SMNVEV (reference sequence). V was pared by 7 bases and J by 7 bases, with 16 bases between. Here the CDR3 reads CASKSGALSGYTF. The CDR3 DNA reads TGTGCCAGCAAATCAGGGGCCTTAAGTGGCTACACCTTC.

The chain combines TRBV13 with TRBJ2-7, with 8 bases aligning to TRBD2. There are 16 residues in the CDR3. With V trimmed by 5 bases and J by 5 bases, 14 bases remained unmatched. Germline lookup yields CDR1 PRHDT and CDR2 FYEKMQ (reference sequence). Here the CDR3 reads CASSQLGGARVHEQYF. The CDR3 nucleotides read TGTGCCAGCAGCCAACTCGGGGGGGCGAGGGTCCACGAGCAGTACTTC.

The V call is TRBV12-5, the J call TRBJ1-3; 7 bases are a match to TRBD1. This CDR3 is 19 amino acids long. V lost 2 bases and J lost 0; bases outside the gene matches: 13. CDR1 LGHNT and CDR2 FRNRAP come from the germline V gene. The CDR3 DNA reads TGTGCTAGTGGTTTGACGCCCGGGACAGATACTTTCTCTGGAAACACCATATATTTT. This gives the protein CASGLTPGTDTFSGNTIYF.

The chain carries TRBV29-1 and TRBJ1-2, with 7 bases matching TRBD1. The trim removed 0 bases at V and 7 bases at J, leaving 17 bases unmatched. Germline CDR1 reads SQVTM; CDR2 reads ANQGSEA. The CDR3 runs 17 residues. CDR3 in DNA: TGCAGCGTTGAAGAGGGACAGCAGAGTTTGGGGGTTCGTGGCTACACCTTC. It translates to CSVEEGQQSLGVRGYTF. Drawing the rest from reference TRBV29-1 and TRBJ1-2, the complete variable domain is SAVISQKPSRDICQRGTSLTIQCQVDSQVTMMFWYRQQPGQSLTLIATANQGSEATYESGFVIDKFPISRPNLTFSTLTVSNMSPEDSSIYLCSVEEGQQSLGVRGYTFGSGTRLTVV.

J is TRBJ1-5 and V is TRBV19, with D perhaps TRBD1 (5 bases). Trimming took off 4 bases at V and 1 base at J, with 14 bases between the two ends. Germline CDR1 and CDR2: LNHDA and SQIVND (reference sequence). This CDR3 contains 16 residues. Here the CDR3 DNA reads TGTGCCAGTAGTACCCCCCGGGGGGGGAGCAATCAGCCCCAGCATTTT. Residues: CASSTPRGGSNQPQHF.

The chain carries TRBV6-2 or TRBV6-3 and TRBJ2-1, with D possibly matching TRBD1 (5 bases). This CDR3 comprises 13 residues. V gave up 2 bases and J gave up 12 bases, with 14 bases separating them. Germline V CDR1 and CDR2: MNHEY, SVGEGT. The DNA for the CDR3 is TGTGCCAGCAGTTACAGTCAGGGTAGGTGGCAGTTCTTC. It translates to CASSYSQGRWQFF.

This sequence joins TRBV6-1 and TRBJ2-6; D not certain. The V gene lost 1 base and the J gene lost 2 bases, with 3 bases spanning the gap. This CDR3 is 14 amino acids long. Germline V gene lookup returns CDR1 MNHNS and CDR2 SASEGT. The CDR3 DNA sequence: TGTGCCAGCAGTGAAGGAGCTGGGGCCAACGTCCTGACTTTC. This codes for CASSEGAGANVLTF.